This is a list of T cell receptor beta chains from one sample in a study of blood T cell repertoires in COVID-19. The protocol was immunoSEQ multiplex PCR, while the TCRdb copy is restricted to in-frame clones and leaves out a portion. The sample shows some 120,000 clones, roughly 91% of them seen only once. Sequenced sample: peripheral blood. The origin of the receptors is a human donor with acute or convalescent COVID-19. The donor label of this sample is uncertain. Each CDR3 is given with its conserved first and last residue. Each record gives: J gene, V gene, CDR3 protein.

>TRBJ2-7|TRBV7-2
CATRRGAAGYEQYF
>TRBJ2-7|TRBV3-1/TRBV3-2
CASSRPSAGMDEQYF
>TRBJ2-5|TRBV10-1
CASSKSSGTQYF
>TRBJ1-5|TRBV4-1
CASSHAGRDNQPQHF
>TRBJ2-2|TRBV3-1/TRBV3-2
CASRDLATGELFF
>TRBJ2-3|TRBV12-3/TRBV12-4
CASSPATGGRYF
>TRBJ2-7|TRBV27
CASSLASGFSYEQYF
>TRBJ1-3|TRBV7-9
CASSLEPVSGNTIYF
>TRBJ2-3|TRBV4-3
CASSQVSEGDTQYF
>TRBJ2-2|TRBV4-3
CASSQVLGGTGELFF
>TRBJ1-5|TRBV18
CASSQDRGEPQHF
>TRBJ1-1|TRBV6-4
CASSKQGNTEAFF
>TRBJ1-4|TRBV13
CASSIRGLNEKLFF
>TRBJ2-1|TRBV2
CASSSGQGGYNEQFF
>TRBJ1-6|TRBV3-1/TRBV3-2
CASSQEGGWNSPLHF
>TRBJ2-7|TRBV4-2
CASSQRGTDYEQYF
>TRBJ2-5|TRBV5-4
CASSSSGVIETQYF
>TRBJ1-4|TRBV19
CASSYSIATNEKLFF
>TRBJ2-1|TRBV4-2
CASSQAQVGDNEQFF
>TRBJ2-5|TRBV12-3/TRBV12-4
CASSPGHGGSQYF
>TRBJ1-5|TRBV28
CASIQGGSNQPQHF
>TRBJ1-1|TRBV23-1
CASSQERETEAFF
>TRBJ2-7|TRBV6-5
CATCPWGQGCYEQYF
>TRBJ1-1|TRBV7-9
CASSARGMNTEAFF
>TRBJ1-5|TRBV6-2/TRBV6-3
CASSLTGSPNQPQHF
>TRBJ1-1|TRBV19
CASSTTAGKNTEAFF
>TRBJ2-7|TRBV7-9
CASSPPQGKPYEQYF
>TRBJ2-1|TRBV19
CASRLAGPYNEQFF
>TRBJ1-1|TRBV21-1
CASSKDRGNTGTEAFF
>TRBJ1-1|TRBV28
CASSLRLTEAFF
>TRBJ1-1|TRBV29-1
CSVDDSSEAFF
>TRBJ2-5|TRBV11-1
CASSLRSALAGETQYF
>TRBJ1-3|TRBV7-2
CASHSGTDHGNTIYF
>TRBJ1-2|TRBV27
CASSLYRGNYGYTF
>TRBJ2-7|TRBV9
CASSVGARVDDEQYF
>TRBJ1-1|TRBV4-2
CASSRDPGQGAAEAFF
>TRBJ2-2|TRBV19
CASTEPGRDLGELFF
>TRBJ2-7|TRBV7-2
CASSLAGTSGVNTYEQYF
>TRBJ2-2|TRBV11-3
CASSSCPTSVCTGELFF
>TRBJ1-1|TRBV4-2
CASSQAGRSNTEAFF